The T cell receptor beta chain under discussion was sequenced for a study of T-cell reconstitution after alpha-beta-depleted transplantation in children. This clonotype was found many times. What it recognizes is unknown. Preparing the TCRbeta library involved the use of unique molecular identifiers. MiXCR, applied by TCRdb to the PCR reads, yields one record per CDR3 protein. The sample consists of 550,000 to 800,000 distinct CDR3 sequences, approximately 14% of them appearing once. CDR3 size: 14 residues. CDR1 is SGHRS, CDR2 YFSETQ, per germline. V was clipped by 3 bases and J by 1 base, with 10 bases between them. Study-wide results and limits: Once a year had passed after transplant, T-cell counts and diversity came mostly from newly produced T cells. Several hundred rapidly expanded clones from non-depleted graft cells reportedly supplied alpha-beta T cells about two months post-transplant. The origin of high day-60 TCRbeta diversity in some patients lay in surviving recipient T cells and thymic progenitors.

The TCR originated in a girl aged 2-9 years with congenital amegakaryocytic thrombocytopenia, due to receive a stem cell transplant. The sample in question was PBMCs, obtained before TCRalphabeta/CD19-depleted stem cell transplant. V and J are TRBV5-1 and TRBJ1-1, with D perhaps matching TRBD1 (5 bases). The CDR3 is CASSWTRGNTEAFF. The CDR3 DNA follows: TGCGCCAGCAGCTGGACTAGGGGGAACACTGAAGCTTTCTTT.